This T cell receptor (beta chain) derives from a study of memory CD4+ T cells and cytomegalovirus serostatus. Study summary: This sample comes from healthy Belgian adults, several CMV seropositive, around 26 seronegative. Findings and caveats of the study: CMV serostatus prediction reached median AUC roughly 0.95, or 0.91 with US-trained model. CD4+ memory repertoires contained about 40% of the 164 reported CMV TCRbeta sequences.

Germline V gene lookup returns CDR1 SNHLY and CDR2 FYNNEI. This CDR3 comprises 14 residues. V lost 4 bases, J lost 0 bases, and 7 bases lay in between. Clones were read by immunoSEQ multiplex PCR, and TCRdb kept only the in-frame ones, dropping some. The data show about 54,000 clones, 60% to 75% seen once. Remarks on this clone: What it binds is unknown.

The sort gate was single viable CD3+CD4+CD8-CD45RO+ cells for memory CD4+ T cells. CD4+ T cells were isolated by positive magnetic selection. V and J are TRBV2 and TRBJ2-1; D gene ambiguous. The sequence derives from an adult in good health and CMV-seropositive. Sequencing used memory CD4+ T cells from blood. CDR3 nucleotides: TGTGCCAGCAGTGCGAGTAGCTCCTACAATGAGCAGTTCTTC. Its translation is CASSASSSYNEQFF.